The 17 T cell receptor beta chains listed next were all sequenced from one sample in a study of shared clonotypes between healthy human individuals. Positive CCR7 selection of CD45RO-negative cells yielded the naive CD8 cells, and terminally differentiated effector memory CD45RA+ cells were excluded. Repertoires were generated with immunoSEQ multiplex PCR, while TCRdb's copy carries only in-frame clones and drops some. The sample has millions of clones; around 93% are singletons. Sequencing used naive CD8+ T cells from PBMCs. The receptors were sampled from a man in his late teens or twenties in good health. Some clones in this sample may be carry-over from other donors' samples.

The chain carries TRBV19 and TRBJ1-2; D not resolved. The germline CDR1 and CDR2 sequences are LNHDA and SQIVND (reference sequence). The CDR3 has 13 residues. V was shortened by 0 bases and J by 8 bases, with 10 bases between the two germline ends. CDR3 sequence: CASSIDFIRGYTF. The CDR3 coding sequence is TGTGCCAGTAGTATAGATTTTATCCGGGGCTACACCTTC.

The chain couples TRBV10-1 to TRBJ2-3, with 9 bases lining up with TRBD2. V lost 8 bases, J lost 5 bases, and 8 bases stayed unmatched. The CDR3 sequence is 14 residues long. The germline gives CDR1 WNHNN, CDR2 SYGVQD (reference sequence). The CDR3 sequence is CASLNLAGRDTQYF. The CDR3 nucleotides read TGCGCCAGCCTCAACCTAGCGGGACGAGATACGCAGTATTTT.

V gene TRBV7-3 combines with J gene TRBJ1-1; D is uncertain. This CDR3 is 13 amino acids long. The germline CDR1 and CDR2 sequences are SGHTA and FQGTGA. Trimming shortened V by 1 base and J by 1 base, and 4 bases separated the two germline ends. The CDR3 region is CASSLRANTEAFF. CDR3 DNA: TGTGCCAGCAGCTTAAGGGCGAACACTGAAGCTTTCTTT.

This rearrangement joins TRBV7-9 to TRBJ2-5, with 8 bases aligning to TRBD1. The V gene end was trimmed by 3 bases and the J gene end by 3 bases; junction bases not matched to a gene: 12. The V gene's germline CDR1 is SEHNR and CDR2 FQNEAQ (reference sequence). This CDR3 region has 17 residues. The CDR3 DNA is TGTGCCAGCAGCTTCGACAGGGGAGTTTCCCACGAAGAGACCCAGTACTTC. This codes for CASSFDRGVSHEETQYF. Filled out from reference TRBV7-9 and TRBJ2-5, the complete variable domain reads DTGVSQNPRHKITKRGQNVTFRCDPISEHNRLYWYRQTLGQGPEFLTYFQNEAQLEKSRLLSDRFSAERPKGSFSTLEIQRTEQGDSAMYLCASSFDRGVSHEETQYFGPGTRLLVL.

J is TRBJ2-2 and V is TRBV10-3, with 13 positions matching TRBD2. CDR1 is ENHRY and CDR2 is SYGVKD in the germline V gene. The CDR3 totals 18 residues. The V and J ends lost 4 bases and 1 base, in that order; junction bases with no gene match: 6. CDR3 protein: CAISAGLAGEENTGELFF. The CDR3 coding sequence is TGTGCCATCAGTGCCGGACTAGCGGGAGAAGAGAACACCGGGGAGCTGTTTTTT.

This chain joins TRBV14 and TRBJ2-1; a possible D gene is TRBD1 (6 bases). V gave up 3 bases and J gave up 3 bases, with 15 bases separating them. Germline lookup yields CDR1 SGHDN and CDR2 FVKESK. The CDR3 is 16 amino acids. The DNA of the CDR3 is TGTGCCAGCAGCCAGGATCCAGGGGTGGGCTACAATGAGCAGTTCTTC. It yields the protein CASSQDPGVGYNEQFF.

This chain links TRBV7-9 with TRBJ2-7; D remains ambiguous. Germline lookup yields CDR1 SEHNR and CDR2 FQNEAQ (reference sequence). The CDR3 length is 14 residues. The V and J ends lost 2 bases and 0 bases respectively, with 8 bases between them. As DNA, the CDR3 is TGTGCCAGCAGCTTAATGTCAGCCTCCTACGAGCAGTACTTC. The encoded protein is CASSLMSASYEQYF.

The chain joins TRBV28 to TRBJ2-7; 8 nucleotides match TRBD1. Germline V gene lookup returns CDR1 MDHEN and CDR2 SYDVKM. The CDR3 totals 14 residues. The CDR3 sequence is CSTEGQGASYEQYF. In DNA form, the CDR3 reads TGTTCTACCGAAGGGCAGGGGGCTTCCTACGAGCAGTACTTC.

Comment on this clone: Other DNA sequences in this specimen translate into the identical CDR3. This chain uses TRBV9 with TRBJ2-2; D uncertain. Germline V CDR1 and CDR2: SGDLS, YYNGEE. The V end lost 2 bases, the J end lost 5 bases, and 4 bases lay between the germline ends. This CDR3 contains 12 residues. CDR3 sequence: CASSVRTGELFF. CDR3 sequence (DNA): TGTGCCAGCAGCGTCCGAACCGGGGAGCTGTTTTTT.

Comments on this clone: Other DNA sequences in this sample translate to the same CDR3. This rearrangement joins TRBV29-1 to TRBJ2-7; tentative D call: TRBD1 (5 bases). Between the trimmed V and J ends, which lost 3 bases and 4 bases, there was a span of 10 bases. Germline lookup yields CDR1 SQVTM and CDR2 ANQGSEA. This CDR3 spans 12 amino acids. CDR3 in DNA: TGCAGCGTTGAGGGGCCACTTTACGAGCAGTACTTC. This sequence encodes CSVEGPLYEQYF.

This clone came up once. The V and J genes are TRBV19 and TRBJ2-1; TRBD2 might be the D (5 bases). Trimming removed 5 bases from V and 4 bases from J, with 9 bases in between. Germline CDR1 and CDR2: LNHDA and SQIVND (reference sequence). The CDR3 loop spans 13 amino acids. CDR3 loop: CASSLTRYNEQFF. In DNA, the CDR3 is TGTGCCAGTAGTCTCACTAGATACAATGAGCAGTTCTTC. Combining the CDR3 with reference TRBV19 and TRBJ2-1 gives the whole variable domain DGGITQSPKYLFRKEGQNVTLSCEQNLNHDAMYWYRQDPGQGLRLIYYSQIVNDFQKGDIAEGYSVSREKKESFPLTVTSAQKNPTAFYLCASSLTRYNEQFFGPGTRLTVL.

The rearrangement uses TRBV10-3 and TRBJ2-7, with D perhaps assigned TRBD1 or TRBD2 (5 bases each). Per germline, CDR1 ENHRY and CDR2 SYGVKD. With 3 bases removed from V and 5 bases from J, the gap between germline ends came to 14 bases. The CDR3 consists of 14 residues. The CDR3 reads CAISDGGLADEQYF. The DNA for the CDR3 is TGTGCCATCAGTGATGGGGGATTAGCTGACGAGCAGTACTTC.

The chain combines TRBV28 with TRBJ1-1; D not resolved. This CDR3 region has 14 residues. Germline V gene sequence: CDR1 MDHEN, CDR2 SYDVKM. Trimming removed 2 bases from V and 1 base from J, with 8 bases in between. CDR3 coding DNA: TGTGCCAGCAGTTTAAGGGTTCCGAACACTGAAGCTTTCTTT. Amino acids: CASSLRVPNTEAFF. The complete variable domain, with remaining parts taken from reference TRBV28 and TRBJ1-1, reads DVKVTQSSRYLVKRTGEKVFLECVQDMDHENMFWYRQDPGLGLRLIYFSYDVKMKEKGDIPEGYSVSREKKERFSLILESASTNQTSMYLCASSLRVPNTEAFFGQGTRLTVV.

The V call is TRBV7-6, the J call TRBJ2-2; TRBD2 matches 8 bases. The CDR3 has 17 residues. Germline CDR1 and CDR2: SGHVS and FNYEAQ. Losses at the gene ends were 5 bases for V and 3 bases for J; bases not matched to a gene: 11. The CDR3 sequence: CASSVNVLAGDTGELFF. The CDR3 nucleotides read TGTGCCAGCAGCGTGAATGTGCTAGCGGGTGACACCGGGGAGCTGTTTTTT.

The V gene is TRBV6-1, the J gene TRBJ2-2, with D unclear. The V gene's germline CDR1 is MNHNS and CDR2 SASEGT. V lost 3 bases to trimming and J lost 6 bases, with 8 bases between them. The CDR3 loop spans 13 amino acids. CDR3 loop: CASSDSPSGELFF. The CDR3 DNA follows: TGTGCCAGCAGTGATTCTCCGTCCGGGGAGCTGTTTTTT.

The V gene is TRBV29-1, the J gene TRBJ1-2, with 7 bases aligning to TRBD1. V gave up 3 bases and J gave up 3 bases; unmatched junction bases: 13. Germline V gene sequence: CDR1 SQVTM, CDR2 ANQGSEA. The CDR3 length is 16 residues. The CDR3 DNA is TGCAGCGTTGACACTCGTGACCCAGGGGGATACTATGGCTACACCTTC. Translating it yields CSVDTRDPGGYYGYTF.

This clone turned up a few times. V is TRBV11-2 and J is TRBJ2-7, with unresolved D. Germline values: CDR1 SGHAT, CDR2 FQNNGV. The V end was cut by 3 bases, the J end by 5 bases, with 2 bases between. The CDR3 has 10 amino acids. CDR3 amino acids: CASSFHEQYF. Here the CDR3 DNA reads TGTGCCAGCAGCTTCCACGAGCAGTACTTC.